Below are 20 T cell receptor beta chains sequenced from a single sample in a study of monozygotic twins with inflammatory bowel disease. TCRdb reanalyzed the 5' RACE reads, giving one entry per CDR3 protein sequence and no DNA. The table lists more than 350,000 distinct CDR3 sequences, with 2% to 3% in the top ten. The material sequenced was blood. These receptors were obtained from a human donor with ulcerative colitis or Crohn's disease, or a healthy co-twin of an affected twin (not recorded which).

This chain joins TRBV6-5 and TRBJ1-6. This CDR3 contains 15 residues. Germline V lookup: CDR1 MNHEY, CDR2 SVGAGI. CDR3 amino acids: CASSLESSYNSPLHF.

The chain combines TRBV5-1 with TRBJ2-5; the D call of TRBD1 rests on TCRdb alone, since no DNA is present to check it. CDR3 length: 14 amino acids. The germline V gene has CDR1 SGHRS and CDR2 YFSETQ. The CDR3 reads CASSLGQNQETQYF.

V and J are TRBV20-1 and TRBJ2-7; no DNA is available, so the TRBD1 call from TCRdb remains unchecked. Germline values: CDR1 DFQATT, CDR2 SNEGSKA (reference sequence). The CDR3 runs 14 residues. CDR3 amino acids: CSAISDRVSYEQYF.

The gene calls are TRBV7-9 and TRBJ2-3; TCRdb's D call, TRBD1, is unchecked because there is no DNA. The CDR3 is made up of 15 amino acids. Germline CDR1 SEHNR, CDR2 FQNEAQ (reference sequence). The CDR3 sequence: CASSLLQGGADTQYF.

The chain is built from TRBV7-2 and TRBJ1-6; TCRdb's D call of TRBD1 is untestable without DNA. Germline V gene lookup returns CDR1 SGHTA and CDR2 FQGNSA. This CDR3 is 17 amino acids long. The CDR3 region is CASSVRIRGSNNSPLHF. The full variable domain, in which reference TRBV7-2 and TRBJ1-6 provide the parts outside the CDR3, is GAGVSQSPSNKVTEKGKDVELRCDPISGHTALYWYRQSLGQGLEFLIYFQGNSAPDKSGLPSDRFSAERTGGSVSTLTIQRTQQEDSAVYLCASSVRIRGSNNSPLHFGNGTRLTVT.

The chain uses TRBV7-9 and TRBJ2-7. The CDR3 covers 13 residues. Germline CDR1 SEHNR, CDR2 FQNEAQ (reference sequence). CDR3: CASSLVSSYEQYF.

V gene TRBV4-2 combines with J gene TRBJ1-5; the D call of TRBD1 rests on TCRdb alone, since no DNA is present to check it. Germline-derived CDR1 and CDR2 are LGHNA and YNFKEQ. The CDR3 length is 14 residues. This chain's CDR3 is CASSQARGNQPQHF.

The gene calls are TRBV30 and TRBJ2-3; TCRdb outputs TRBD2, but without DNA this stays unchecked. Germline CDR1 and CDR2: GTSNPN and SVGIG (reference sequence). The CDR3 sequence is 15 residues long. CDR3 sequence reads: CAWSGLAGGSDTQYF.

This chain's CDR3 is CASSLNTDQPQHF. The chain is built from TRBV7-9 and TRBJ1-5. The CDR3 has 13 amino acids. Germline assignment: CDR1 SEHNR and CDR2 FQNEAQ (reference sequence).

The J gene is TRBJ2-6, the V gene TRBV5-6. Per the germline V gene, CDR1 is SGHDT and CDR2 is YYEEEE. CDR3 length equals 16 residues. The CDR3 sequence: CASSLELGSGANVLTF.

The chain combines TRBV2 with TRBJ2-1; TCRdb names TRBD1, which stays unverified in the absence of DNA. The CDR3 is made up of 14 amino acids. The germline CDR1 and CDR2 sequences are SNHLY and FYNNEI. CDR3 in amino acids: CASSPGARVNEQFF. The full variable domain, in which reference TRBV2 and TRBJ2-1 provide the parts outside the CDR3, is EPEVTQTPSHQVTQMGQEVILRCVPISNHLYFYWYRQILGQKVEFLVSFYNNEISEKSEIFDDQFSVERPDGSNFTLKIRSTKLEDSAMYFCASSPGARVNEQFFGPGTRLTVL.

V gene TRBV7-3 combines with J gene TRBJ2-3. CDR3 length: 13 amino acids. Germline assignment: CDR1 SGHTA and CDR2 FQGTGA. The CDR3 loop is CASSKARTDTQYF.

The CDR3 is CSVPLGLGDTGELFF. The chain employs TRBV29-1 and TRBJ2-2; TCRdb proposes TRBD1, but this gene call is untestable without DNA. From germline, CDR1 is SQVTM and CDR2 ANQGSEA. The CDR3 sequence is 15 residues long.

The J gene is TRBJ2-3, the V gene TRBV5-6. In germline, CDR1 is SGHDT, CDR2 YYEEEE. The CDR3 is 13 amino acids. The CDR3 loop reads CASSLATTDTQYF.

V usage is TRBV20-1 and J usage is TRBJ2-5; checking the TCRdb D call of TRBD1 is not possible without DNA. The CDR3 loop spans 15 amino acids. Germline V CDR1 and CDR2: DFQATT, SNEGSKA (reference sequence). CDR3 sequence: CSARGFDRGRETQYF.

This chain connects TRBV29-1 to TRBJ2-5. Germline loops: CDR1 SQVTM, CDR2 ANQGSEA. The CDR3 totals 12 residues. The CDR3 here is CSVDLQAETQYF.

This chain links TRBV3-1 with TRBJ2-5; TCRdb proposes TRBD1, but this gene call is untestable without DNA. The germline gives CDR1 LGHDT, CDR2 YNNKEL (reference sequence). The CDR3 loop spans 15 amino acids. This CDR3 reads CASSRDRSKAETQYF.

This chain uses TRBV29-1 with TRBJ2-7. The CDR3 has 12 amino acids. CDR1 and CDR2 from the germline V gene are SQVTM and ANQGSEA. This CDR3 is CSVALLLGEQYF.

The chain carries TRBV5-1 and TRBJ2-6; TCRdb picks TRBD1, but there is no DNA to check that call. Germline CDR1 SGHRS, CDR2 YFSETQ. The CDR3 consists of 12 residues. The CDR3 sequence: CASSFGQGPPSF. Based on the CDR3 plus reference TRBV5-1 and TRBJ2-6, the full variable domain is KAGVTQTPRYLIKTRGQQVTLSCSPISGHRSVSWYQQTPGQGLQFLFEYFSETQRNKGNFPGRFSGRQFSNSRSEMNVSTLELGDSALYLCASSFGQGPPSFGAGSRLTVL.

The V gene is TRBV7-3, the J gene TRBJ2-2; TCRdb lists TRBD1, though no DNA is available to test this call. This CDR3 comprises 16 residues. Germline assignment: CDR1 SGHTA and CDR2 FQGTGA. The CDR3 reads CASSLLPGVDTGELFF. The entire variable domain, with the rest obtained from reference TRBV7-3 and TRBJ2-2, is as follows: GAGVSQTPSNKVTEKGKYVELRCDPISGHTALYWYRQSLGQGPEFLIYFQGTGAADDSGLPNDRFFAVRPEGSVSTLKIQRTERGDSAVYLCASSLLPGVDTGELFFGEGSRLTVL.